A single T cell receptor (beta chain) is shown here with its context. Researchers defined stable Graves' hyperthyroidism as no ophthalmopathy progression within 18 months. Newly diagnosed hyperthyroidism patients aged 18 to 65 years had disease lasting under 2 months. Together with thyroid ultrasound, orbital computed tomography, serum thyroxine and TRAb, clinical symptoms were used for diagnoses. The CDR3 runs 14 residues. CDR1 and CDR2 (germline): MGHDK, SYGVNS. V was trimmed by 5 bases and J by 0 bases, leaving 11 bases between them. The sample belongs to a study of T cells in Graves' hyperthyroidism and ophthalmopathy. Researchers amplified the TCR beta CDR3 regions from RNA transcripts. During a first-round RT-PCR of the TCR CDR3, the HTBI primer set was used. TCRdb passed the multiplex PCR reads through MiXCR, listing each CDR3 protein once. The repertoire holds about 690,000 distinct CDR3 sequences, around a sixth seen once, with about 16% in the top ten.

V gene TRBV25-1 combines with J gene TRBJ2-7; maybe TRBD1 (6 bases). Sequenced sample: blood. This sequence was found in a man in his forties or fifties with Graves' hyperthyroidism. The CDR3, as DNA: TGTGCCAGCAGTCACAGGGCTTACTCCTACGAGCAGTACTTC. Amino acids: CASSHRAYSYEQYF.